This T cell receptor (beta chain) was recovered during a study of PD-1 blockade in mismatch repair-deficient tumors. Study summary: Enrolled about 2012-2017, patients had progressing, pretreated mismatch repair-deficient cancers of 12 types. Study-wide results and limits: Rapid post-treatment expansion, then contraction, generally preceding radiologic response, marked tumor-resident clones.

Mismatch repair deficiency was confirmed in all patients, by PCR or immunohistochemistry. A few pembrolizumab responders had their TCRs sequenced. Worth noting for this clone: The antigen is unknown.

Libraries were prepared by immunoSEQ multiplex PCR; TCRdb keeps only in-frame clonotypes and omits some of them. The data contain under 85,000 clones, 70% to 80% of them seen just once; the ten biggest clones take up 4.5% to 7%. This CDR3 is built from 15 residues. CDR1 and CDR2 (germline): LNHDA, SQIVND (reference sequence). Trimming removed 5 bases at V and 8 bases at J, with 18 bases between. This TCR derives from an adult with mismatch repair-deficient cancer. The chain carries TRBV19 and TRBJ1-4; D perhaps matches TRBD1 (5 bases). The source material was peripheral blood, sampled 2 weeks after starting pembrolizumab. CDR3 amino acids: CASSPSPGVSEKLFF. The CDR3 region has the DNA TGTGCCAGTAGTCCCTCCCCGGGGGTGTCCGAAAAACTGTTTTTT. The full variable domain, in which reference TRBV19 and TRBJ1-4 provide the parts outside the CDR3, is DGGITQSPKYLFRKEGQNVTLSCEQNLNHDAMYWYRQDPGQGLRLIYYSQIVNDFQKGDIAEGYSVSREKKESFPLTVTSAQKNPTAFYLCASSPSPGVSEKLFFGSGTQLSVL.